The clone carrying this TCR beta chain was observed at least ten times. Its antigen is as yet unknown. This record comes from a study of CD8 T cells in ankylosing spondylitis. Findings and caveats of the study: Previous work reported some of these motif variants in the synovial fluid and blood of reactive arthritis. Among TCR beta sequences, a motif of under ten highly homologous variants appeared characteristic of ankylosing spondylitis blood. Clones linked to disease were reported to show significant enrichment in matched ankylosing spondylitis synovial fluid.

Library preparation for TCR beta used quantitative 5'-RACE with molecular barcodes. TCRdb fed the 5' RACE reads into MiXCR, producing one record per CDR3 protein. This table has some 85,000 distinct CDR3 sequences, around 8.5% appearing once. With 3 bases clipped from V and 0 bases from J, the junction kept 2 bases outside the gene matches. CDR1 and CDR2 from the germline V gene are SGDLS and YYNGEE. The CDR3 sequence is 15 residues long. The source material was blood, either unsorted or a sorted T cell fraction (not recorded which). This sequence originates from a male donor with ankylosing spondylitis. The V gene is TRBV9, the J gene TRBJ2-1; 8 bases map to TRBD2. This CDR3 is CASSGGTSSYNEQFF. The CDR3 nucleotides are TGTGCCAGCAGCGGGGGGACTAGCTCCTACAATGAGCAGTTCTTC.